Here is one T cell receptor (beta chain) with its context. What it binds is not known. The sample originates from a study of siplizumab effects on memory and regulatory T cells. Points from the study as a whole: Apparently key alloresponse contributors, naive T cells also seemed more diverse than memory cells. An assignable phenotype, naive or memory, was missing from roughly 84-95% of proliferating CD4+ or CD8+ clones. Tregs proliferating in siplizumab cultures lacked confirmation of their suppressive function.

The repertoire was sequenced with immunoSEQ multiplex PCR; TCRdb's copy has only in-frame clones and lacks some. The repertoire holds around 100,000 clones, more than 85% seen once, with 0.13% to 0.15% in the top ten. In germline, CDR1 is SGHTA, CDR2 FQGNSA. The CDR3 runs 14 residues. J was trimmed by 1 base and V by 5 bases; bases with no gene match: 3. The clonotype comes from a human donor in good health. The chain combines TRBV7-2 with TRBJ2-5; TRBD2 matches at 8 bases. The sequenced material came from CD4+ T cells sorted from blood. The CDR3 DNA reads TGTGCCAGCAGCCTGACTAGCGTCCAAGAGACCCAGTACTTC. It translates to CASSLTSVQETQYF. Based on the CDR3 plus reference TRBV7-2 and TRBJ2-5, the full variable domain is GAGVSQSPSNKVTEKGKDVELRCDPISGHTALYWYRQSLGQGLEFLIYFQGNSAPDKSGLPSDRFSAERTGGSVSTLTIQRTQQEDSAVYLCASSLTSVQETQYFGPGTRLLVL.